This TCR beta chain was recorded in a study of T-cell memory formation after mild COVID-19. 5'RACE with constant-segment primers yielded barcoded, UMI-tagged TCR alpha and TCR beta cDNA libraries. TCRdb re-called the 5' RACE reads through MiXCR, storing one row per CDR3 protein. The sample contains roughly 550,000 distinct CDR3 sequences, 20% of which appear only once. Study observations and caveats: Pre-infection memory already had some responding clones, implying cross-reactive memory joined.

CDR1 is MDHEN, CDR2 SYDVKM, per germline. The CDR3 totals 15 residues. V shed 5 bases and J shed 6 bases, with 16 bases lying between them. To note about this clonotype: Its antigen remains unidentified.

The sequenced material came from PBMCs or a T cell subset sorted from them (not recorded which). The chain couples TRBV28 to TRBJ2-2; tentative D call: TRBD1 (5 bases). This clonotype was obtained from an adult woman who had mild COVID-19 (a few samples of this study predate the infection). Cell type and time point are not known. The CDR3 nucleotides read TGTGCCAGCAGTCGACAGAACCAAAAACCCGGGGAGCTGTTTTTT. Translating it yields CASSRQNQKPGELFF. Full variable domain (remainder filled in from reference TRBV28 and TRBJ2-2): DVKVTQSSRYLVKRTGEKVFLECVQDMDHENMFWYRQDPGLGLRLIYFSYDVKMKEKGDIPEGYSVSREKKERFSLILESASTNQTSMYLCASSRQNQKPGELFFGEGSRLTVL.